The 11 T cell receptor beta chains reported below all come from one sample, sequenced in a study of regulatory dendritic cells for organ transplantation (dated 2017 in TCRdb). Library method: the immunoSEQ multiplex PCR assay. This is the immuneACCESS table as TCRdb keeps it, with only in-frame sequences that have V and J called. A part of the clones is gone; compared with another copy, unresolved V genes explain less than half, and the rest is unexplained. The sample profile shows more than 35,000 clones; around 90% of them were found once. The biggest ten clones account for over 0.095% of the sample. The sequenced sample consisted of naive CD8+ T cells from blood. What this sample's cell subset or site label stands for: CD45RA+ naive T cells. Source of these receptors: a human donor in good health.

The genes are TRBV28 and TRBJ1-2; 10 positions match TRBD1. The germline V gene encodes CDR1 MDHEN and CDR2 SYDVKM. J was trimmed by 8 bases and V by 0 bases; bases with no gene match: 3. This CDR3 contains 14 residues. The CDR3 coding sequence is TGTGCCAGCAGTTTATGGGGGACAGGGGACGGCTACACCTTC. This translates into CASSLWGTGDGYTF.

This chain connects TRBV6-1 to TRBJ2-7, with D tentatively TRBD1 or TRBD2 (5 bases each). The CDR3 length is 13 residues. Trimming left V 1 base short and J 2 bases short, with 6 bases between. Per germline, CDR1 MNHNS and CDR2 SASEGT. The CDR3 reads CASSEGGAYEQYF. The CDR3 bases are TGTGCCAGCAGTGAAGGAGGGGCCTACGAGCAGTACTTC.

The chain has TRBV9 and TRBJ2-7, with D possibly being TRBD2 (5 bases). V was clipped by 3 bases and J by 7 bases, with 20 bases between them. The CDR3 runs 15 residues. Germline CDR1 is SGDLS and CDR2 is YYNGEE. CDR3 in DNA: TGTGCCAGCAGCGCAACTAGTGGTAACCGAGGGGAGCAGTACTTC. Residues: CASSATSGNRGEQYF. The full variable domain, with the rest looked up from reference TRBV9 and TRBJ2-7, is DSGVTQTPKHLITATGQRVTLRCSPRSGDLSVYWYQQSLDQGLQFLIQYYNGEERAKGNILERFSAQQFPDLHSELNLSSLELGDSALYFCASSATSGNRGEQYFGPGTRLTVT.

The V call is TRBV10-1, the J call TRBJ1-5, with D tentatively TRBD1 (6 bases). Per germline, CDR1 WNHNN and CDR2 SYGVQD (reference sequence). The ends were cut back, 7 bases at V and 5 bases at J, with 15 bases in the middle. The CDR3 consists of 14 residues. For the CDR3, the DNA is TGCGCCAGCAAGGGGCAGGGGTTTTATCAGCCCCAGCATTTT. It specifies CASKGQGFYQPQHF.

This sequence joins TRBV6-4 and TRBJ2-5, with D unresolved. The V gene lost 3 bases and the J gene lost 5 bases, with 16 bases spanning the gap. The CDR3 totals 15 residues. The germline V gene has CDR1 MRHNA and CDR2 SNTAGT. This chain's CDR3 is CASSEAVVGCETQYF. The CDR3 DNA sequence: TGTGCCAGCAGTGAGGCGGTCGTAGGGTGCGAGACCCAGTACTTC.

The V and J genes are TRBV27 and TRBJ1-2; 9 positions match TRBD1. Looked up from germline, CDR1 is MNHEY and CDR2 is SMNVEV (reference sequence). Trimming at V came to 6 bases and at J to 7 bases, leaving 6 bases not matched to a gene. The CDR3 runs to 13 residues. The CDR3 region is CASRGGQGLGYTF. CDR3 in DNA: TGTGCCAGCAGAGGAGGACAGGGGCTTGGCTACACCTTC.

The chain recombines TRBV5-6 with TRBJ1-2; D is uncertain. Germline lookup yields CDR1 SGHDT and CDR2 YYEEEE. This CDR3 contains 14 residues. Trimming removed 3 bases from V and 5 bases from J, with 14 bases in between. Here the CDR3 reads CASSSEATIYGYTF. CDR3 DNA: TGTGCCAGCAGCTCAGAGGCTACTATTTATGGCTACACCTTC.

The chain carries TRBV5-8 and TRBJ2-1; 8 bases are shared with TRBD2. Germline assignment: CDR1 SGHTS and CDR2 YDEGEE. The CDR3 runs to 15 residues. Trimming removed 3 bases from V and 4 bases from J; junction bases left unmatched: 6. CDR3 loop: CASSSGTSDYNEQFF. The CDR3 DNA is TGTGCCAGCAGCTCCGGGACTAGTGATTACAATGAGCAGTTCTTC.

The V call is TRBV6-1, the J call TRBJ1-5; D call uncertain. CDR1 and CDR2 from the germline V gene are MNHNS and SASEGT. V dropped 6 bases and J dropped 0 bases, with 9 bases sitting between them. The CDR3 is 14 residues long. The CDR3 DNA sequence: TGTGCCAGCAGCGATGGATATAGCAATCAGCCCCAGCATTTT. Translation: CASSDGYSNQPQHF.

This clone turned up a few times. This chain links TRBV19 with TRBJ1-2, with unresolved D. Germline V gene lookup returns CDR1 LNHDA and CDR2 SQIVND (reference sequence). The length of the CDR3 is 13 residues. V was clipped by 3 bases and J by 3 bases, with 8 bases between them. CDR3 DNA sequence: TGTGCCAGTAGTATGAGTCAGGACTATGGCTACACCTTC. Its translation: CASSMSQDYGYTF. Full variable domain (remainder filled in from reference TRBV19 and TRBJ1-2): DGGITQSPKYLFRKEGQNVTLSCEQNLNHDAMYWYRQDPGQGLRLIYYSQIVNDFQKGDIAEGYSVSREKKESFPLTVTSAQKNPTAFYLCASSMSQDYGYTFGSGTRLTVV.

The CDR3 protein is CASSQGINRGELFF. CDR3 in DNA: TGCGCCAGCAGCCAAGGAATAAACAGGGGGGAGCTGTTTTTT. This rearrangement joins TRBV4-3 to TRBJ2-2; tentatively, D is TRBD1 (5 bases). This CDR3 spans 14 amino acids. Germline CDR1 reads LGHNA; CDR2 reads YSLEER. Trimming removed 1 base from V and 8 bases from J, with 11 bases in between.